This T cell receptor beta chain was observed in a study of response to subunit inactivated influenza vaccine. TCRdb independently ran MiXCR on the RT-PCR reads; one entry per CDR3 protein. Of 150,000 to 200,000 distinct CDR3 sequences in the sample, about an eighth were seen once. With 0 bases removed from V and 6 bases from J, the gap between germline ends came to 9 bases. Germline V gene sequence: CDR1 SGHRS, CDR2 YFSETQ. This CDR3 spans 13 amino acids. This clonotype was picked up a small number of times. The sample was also reused in another study, on T cells expressing NK-cell markers. This second study notes: The TCR beta cDNA came from 5'RACE template switching with UMIs.

The V call is TRBV5-1, the J call TRBJ1-2; D is possibly TRBD1 (6 bases). The sequencing used CD8+ T cells sorted from PBMCs, collected 11 to 12 days after vaccination. The TCR was taken from a man in his forties or fifties who received an inactivated influenza vaccine. CDR3 nucleotide sequence: TGCGCCAGCAGCTTGGGTGGGGGCGATGGCTACACCTTC. Its protein is CASSLGGGDGYTF. The variable domain in full, completed from reference TRBV5-1 and TRBJ1-2, reads KAGVTQTPRYLIKTRGQQVTLSCSPISGHRSVSWYQQTPGQGLQFLFEYFSETQRNKGNFPGRFSGRQFSNSRSEMNVSTLELGDSALYLCASSLGGGDGYTFGSGTRLTVV.